The 18 T cell receptor beta chains reported below all come from one sample, sequenced in a study of blood T cell repertoires in COVID-19 (dated by TCRdb to between 2020 and 2021). The library was made by the immunoSEQ multiplex PCR assay. TCRdb re-hosts the immuneACCESS table, in-frame sequences only. Its copies lack some clones; in the studies checked, an unresolved V gene accounts for under half of them, and the cause for the rest is not known. The sample table holds 65,000 or so clones, of which around four fifths were seen once. The top ten clonotypes cover 5.5% to 7% of the sample. The material sequenced was peripheral blood. The receptors were sampled from a woman aged 50 to 60 with active or convalescent COVID-19.

V usage is TRBV27 and J usage is TRBJ2-7; TRBD2 matches 11 bases. The V segment lost 4 bases and the J segment 1 base; nucleotides outside the gene matches: 9. Germline CDR1 is MNHEY and CDR2 is SMNVEV (reference sequence). CDR3 size: 17 residues. The CDR3 DNA follows: TGTGCCAGCAGTTCAAAGGCCTCTAGCGGGAGGTCCTACGAGCAGTACTTC. Protein: CASSSKASSGRSYEQYF.

The chain combines TRBV5-4 with TRBJ2-3; 11 nucleotides match TRBD2. Unmatched junction bases numbered 5, after V lost 2 bases and J lost 3 bases. CDR1 and CDR2 (germline): SGHNT, YYREEE (reference sequence). The CDR3 has 16 residues. CDR3 DNA: TGTGCCAGCAGCTTACTAGCGGGAGTGGGAACAGATACGCAGTATTTT. Protein sequence: CASSLLAGVGTDTQYF.

This clone was detected only a few times. The chain carries TRBV5-6 and TRBJ2-5; 14 bases match TRBD2. Germline lookup yields CDR1 SGHDT and CDR2 YYEEEE. The length of the CDR3 is 17 residues. After removal of 3 bases from V and 3 bases from J, the junction contained 7 bases not matched to a gene. DNA for the CDR3: TGTGCCAGCAGCTACGGAGGGGGACTAGCGGGGGAAGAGACCCAGTACTTC. It specifies CASSYGGGLAGEETQYF.

The CDR3 DNA sequence: TGTGCCAGCAGCCCGAGTGAGACCCAGTACTTC. Amino acids: CASSPSETQYF. The chain joins TRBV7-2 to TRBJ2-5; D gene uncertain. This CDR3 has 11 residues. Between the trimmed V and J ends, which lost 5 bases and 5 bases, there was a span of 6 bases. Germline V lookup: CDR1 SGHTA, CDR2 FQGNSA.

The chain recombines TRBV5-1 with TRBJ2-1; possibly TRBD2 for D (5 bases). Trimming stripped 5 bases from V and 0 bases from J, with 15 bases between. Germline V gives CDR1 SGHRS, CDR2 YFSETQ. The CDR3 consists of 16 residues. Here the CDR3 reads CASRSLAGPSYNEQFF. The CDR3 DNA sequence: TGCGCCAGCAGGAGTCTAGCTGGACCCTCCTACAATGAGCAGTTCTTC.

This sequence joins TRBV28 and TRBJ1-6, with TRBD1 matching 7 bases. Per germline, CDR1 MDHEN and CDR2 SYDVKM. Trimming at V came to 5 bases and at J to 6 bases, leaving 7 bases not matched to a gene. The CDR3 extends over 15 amino acids. The CDR3 is CASSPPAGGNSPLHF. CDR3 nucleotides: TGTGCCAGCAGTCCCCCGGCAGGGGGTAATTCACCCCTCCACTTT. Together with reference TRBV28 and TRBJ1-6, the CDR3 gives the full variable domain: DVKVTQSSRYLVKRTGEKVFLECVQDMDHENMFWYRQDPGLGLRLIYFSYDVKMKEKGDIPEGYSVSREKKERFSLILESASTNQTSMYLCASSPPAGGNSPLHFGNGTRLTVT.

The rearrangement uses TRBV21-1 and TRBJ1-1; the D call TRBD1 from the table was never checked on the DNA. TRBV21-1 is an annotated pseudogene. This CDR3 has 15 amino acids. CDR3 nucleotide sequence: TGTGCCAGCAGCAAAGGGGGACATCGGAACACTGAAGCTTTCTTT. Protein: CASSKGGHRNTEAFF.

V gene TRBV27 combines with J gene TRBJ1-1; TRBD1 is a possible D gene (5 bases). V was trimmed by 5 bases and J by 2 bases, leaving 15 bases between them. This CDR3 region has 15 residues. Germline loops: CDR1 MNHEY, CDR2 SMNVEV (reference sequence). The chain's CDR3 is CASSAAGRLNTEAFF. The CDR3 DNA reads TGTGCCAGCAGTGCGGCGGGGCGTTTAAACACTGAAGCTTTCTTT.

This chain links TRBV6-5 with TRBJ2-5, with D possibly TRBD2 on 6 matching bases. Trimming removed 5 bases at V and 5 bases at J, with 18 bases between. The CDR3 has 15 amino acids. The germline V gene has CDR1 MNHEY and CDR2 SVGAGI. In DNA form, the CDR3 reads TGTGCCAGCAGTAACGGACGTCCGGGGAGGGAGACCCAGTACTTC. This codes for CASSNGRPGRETQYF.

The chain combines TRBV7-2 with TRBJ2-3; 7 nucleotides agree with TRBD2. J was trimmed by 0 bases and V by 1 base; bases with no gene match: 4. The CDR3 loop spans 16 amino acids. CDR1 is SGHTA and CDR2 is FQGNSA in the germline V gene. The CDR3 loop is CASSLGGGVSTDTQYF. Written as DNA, the CDR3 is TGTGCCAGCAGCTTAGGTGGGGGGGTTAGCACAGATACGCAGTATTTT.

This clone came up once. The chain combines TRBV11-2 with TRBJ2-1; 11 bases line up with TRBD2. Per germline, CDR1 SGHAT and CDR2 FQNNGV. Losses at the gene ends were 4 bases for V and 4 bases for J; bases not matched to a gene: 12. The CDR3 sequence is 18 residues long. For the CDR3, the DNA is TGTGCCAGCAGCTCGTTATACAGACTAGCGGGGATTTACAATGAGCAGTTCTTC. Encoded protein: CASSSLYRLAGIYNEQFF.

The rearrangement links TRBV27 to TRBJ2-3, with 9 nucleotides matching TRBD1. Germline values: CDR1 MNHEY, CDR2 SMNVEV (reference sequence). The CDR3 is 14 residues long. V shed 5 bases, J shed 2 bases, and the junction held 2 bases outside the gene matches. The CDR3 region is CASSDRGVTDTQYF. The CDR3 coding sequence is TGTGCCAGCAGTGACAGGGGGGTCACAGATACGCAGTATTTT.

This clone was seen at least ten times. The chain couples TRBV15 to TRBJ2-2; TRBD1 agrees at 7 bases. Unmatched junction bases numbered 6, after V lost 3 bases and J lost 2 bases. CDR1 is LNHNV and CDR2 is YYDKDF in the germline V gene (reference sequence). The CDR3 covers 16 residues. The CDR3 coding sequence is TGTGCCACCAGCAGTCCCGGGACAGAAAACACCGGGGAGCTGTTTTTT. As protein: CATSSPGTENTGELFF. The full variable domain, in which reference TRBV15 and TRBJ2-2 provide the parts outside the CDR3, is DAMVIQNPRYQVTQFGKPVTLSCSQTLNHNVMYWYQQKSSQAPKLLFHYYDKDFNNEADTPDNFQSRRPNTSFCFLDIRSPGLGDTAMYLCATSSPGTENTGELFFGEGSRLTVL.

The genes are TRBV9 and TRBJ1-1; a weak D match, TRBD1 (6 bases). V was shortened by 1 base and J by 3 bases, with 10 bases between the two germline ends. Germline values: CDR1 SGDLS, CDR2 YYNGEE. The CDR3 runs 14 residues. In DNA, the CDR3 is TGTGCCAGCAGCGTAATCCCAGGGGACACTGAAGCTTTCTTT. This encodes CASSVIPGDTEAFF.

This chain connects TRBV3-1 (or the pseudogene TRBV3-2) to TRBJ2-1, with TRBD2 identical over 10 bases. V was clipped by 2 bases and J by 7 bases; unmatched bases: 5. CDR1 LGHDT and CDR2 YNNKEL come from the germline V gene (reference sequence). CDR3 length: 15 residues. The CDR3 protein is CASSQSPSGSNEQFF. The CDR3 DNA sequence: TGTGCCAGCAGCCAATCCCCTAGCGGGAGTAATGAGCAGTTCTTC.

This clone showed up just a few times. The chain employs TRBV30 and TRBJ2-1; D may be TRBD2 (6 bases). V lost 1 base to trimming and J lost 8 bases, with 18 bases between them. CDR3 size: 15 residues. Germline CDR1 GTSNPN, CDR2 SVGIG (reference sequence). CDR3 loop: CAWSGWEVSLYEQFF. CDR3 DNA sequence: TGTGCCTGGAGTGGGTGGGAGGTATCGCTCTATGAGCAGTTCTTC.

The rearrangement links TRBV7-2 to TRBJ2-1; the match to TRBD2 covers 9 bases. CDR3 length: 17 amino acids. Germline CDR1 SGHTA, CDR2 FQGNSA. V shed 4 bases and J 8 bases; nucleotides not matched to a gene: 15. The CDR3 nucleotides are TGTGCCAGCAGCTCTCCCAATAGCGGGAGTGGTCTATATGAGCAGTTCTTC. It yields the protein CASSSPNSGSGLYEQFF. Combining the CDR3 with reference TRBV7-2 and TRBJ2-1 gives the whole variable domain GAGVSQSPSNKVTEKGKDVELRCDPISGHTALYWYRQSLGQGLEFLIYFQGNSAPDKSGLPSDRFSAERTGGSVSTLTIQRTQQEDSAVYLCASSSPNSGSGLYEQFFGPGTRLTVL.

This chain connects TRBV5-6 to TRBJ2-3, with 7 bases lining up with TRBD2. Unmatched junction bases numbered 11, after V lost 4 bases and J lost 6 bases. CDR3 length equals 15 residues. The germline V gene encodes CDR1 SGHDT and CDR2 YYEEEE. CDR3 loop: CASSPFGAGKDTQYF. The CDR3 DNA reads TGTGCCAGCAGCCCCTTCGGAGCGGGAAAGGATACGCAGTATTTT.